The 14 T cell receptor beta chains below were found in one sample sequenced in a study of cytomegalovirus exposure and HLA in healthy donors. Primers: 60 Vbeta forward and 13 Jbeta reverse. Here immunoSEQ multiplex PCR was the method, and the copy in TCRdb shows in-frame clones only, minus some. In the table there are approximately 170,000 clones, 82% of which are singletons. Sequencing input: PBMCs. The source is a male donor in good health and CMV-seronegative.

The gene calls are TRBV18 and TRBJ2-5; 10 nucleotides align to TRBD2. The J call may not be correct, given that the DNA end is closer to TRBJ2-7. CDR3 length: 15 amino acids. Germline CDR1 reads KGHSH; CDR2 reads LQKENI. The CDR3 sequence is CASSVTSGTTYEQYF. The CDR3 DNA follows: TGTGCCAGCTCAGTAACTAGCGGGACTACCTACGAGCAGTACTTC.

The gene calls are TRBV4-3 and TRBJ1-4, with 7 nucleotides matching TRBD1. The J segment lost 5 bases and the V segment lost 3 bases, leaving 9 bases of the junction unmatched. CDR1 and CDR2 from the germline V gene are LGHNA and YSLEER. The CDR3 sequence is 16 residues long. The CDR3 DNA follows: TGCGCCAGCAGCCAGTCCAAACAGGGGATAAATGAAAAACTGTTTTTT. Amino acids: CASSQSKQGINEKLFF.

V and J are TRBV5-1 and TRBJ2-1; 9 nucleotides line up with TRBD2. Germline CDR1 SGHRS, CDR2 YFSETQ. The CDR3 runs 14 residues. V trimming: 4 bases; J trimming: 3 bases; junction bases outside the gene matches: 2. The CDR3 coding sequence is TGCGCCAGCAGCCGTAGCGGGAGCTACAATGAGCAGTTCTTC. It encodes CASSRSGSYNEQFF.

The V call is TRBV5-6, the J call TRBJ2-5; 16 nucleotides match TRBD2. The DNA end favors TRBJ2-7, so the J call may be wrong. This CDR3 is 18 amino acids long. The germline CDR1 and CDR2 sequences are SGHDT and YYEEEE. CDR3: CASSGSGLAGGPSYEQYF. In DNA form, the CDR3 reads TGTGCCAGCAGCGGATCGGGACTAGCGGGAGGGCCGTCCTACGAGCAGTACTTC.

The gene calls are TRBV7-9 and TRBJ2-2; TRBD2 matches 8 bases. Germline CDR1 is SEHNR and CDR2 is FQNEAQ (reference sequence). V dropped 5 bases and J dropped 9; count of bases not matched to a gene: 2. The CDR3 runs 12 residues. This CDR3 is CASSPGGWELFF. The CDR3 DNA sequence: TGTGCCAGCAGCCCGGGAGGGTGGGAGCTGTTTTTT.

Concerning this clone itself: Within the sample, other DNA sequences also encode this same CDR3. The genes are TRBV7-3 and TRBJ2-5, with TRBD2 identical over 7 bases. The CDR3 spans 13 residues. V lost 4 bases, J lost 3 bases, and 2 bases stayed unmatched. Germline CDR1 is SGHTA and CDR2 is FQGTGA. The CDR3 DNA reads TGTGCCAGCAGCTCGGGACTAAAAGAGACCCAGTACTTC. Its translation: CASSSGLKETQYF.

This clone was seen a handful of times. The V gene is TRBV25-1, the J gene TRBJ1-4, with unresolved D. The CDR3 contains 15 residues. Germline V lookup: CDR1 MGHDK, CDR2 SYGVNS. With 4 bases removed from V and 7 bases from J, the gap between germline ends came to 16 bases. For the CDR3, the DNA is TGTGCCAGCAGTGCTATTCGTTTCACTGGTGAAAAACTGTTTTTT. Translated, it gives CASSAIRFTGEKLFF.

The chain couples TRBV27 to TRBJ1-6; D uncertain. Deletions cut 1 base from V and 6 bases from J, with 16 bases between. The V gene's germline CDR1 is MNHEY and CDR2 SMNVEV (reference sequence). This CDR3 spans 17 amino acids. The CDR3 DNA sequence: TGTGCCAGCAGTTTATTCGGCTCGGGAGGTAGTAATTCACCCCTCCACTTT. Amino acids: CASSLFGSGGSNSPLHF.

This clone has a handful of counts. The genes are TRBV2 and TRBJ2-7, with unresolved D. The CDR3 contains 12 residues. Per germline, CDR1 SNHLY and CDR2 FYNNEI. The V and J ends lost 8 bases and 0 bases respectively, with 8 bases between them. The CDR3, as DNA: TGTGCCAGCGGTTACTACTCCTACGAGCAGTACTTC. Translation gives CASGYYSYEQYF.

The chain has TRBV6-6 and TRBJ1-6; D not resolved. The CDR3 has 13 residues. The V gene's germline CDR1 is MNHNY and CDR2 SVGAGI (reference sequence). With 0 bases removed from V and 11 bases from J, the gap between germline ends came to 8 bases. CDR3 protein: CASSYSRDAPLHF. CDR3 in DNA: TGTGCCAGCAGTTACTCGAGGGATGCACCCCTCCACTTT.

V gene TRBV9 combines with J gene TRBJ2-1, with a tentative D call TRBD2 (5 bases). The germline V gene encodes CDR1 SGDLS and CDR2 YYNGEE. The CDR3 is made up of 13 amino acids. Trimming removed 3 bases from V and 9 bases from J, with 13 bases in between. The CDR3 nucleotides are TGTGCCAGCAGCGCGGACGAGAGGGCTGAGCAGTTCTTC. Its protein is CASSADERAEQFF. Drawing the rest from reference TRBV9 and TRBJ2-1, the complete variable domain is DSGVTQTPKHLITATGQRVTLRCSPRSGDLSVYWYQQSLDQGLQFLIQYYNGEERAKGNILERFSAQQFPDLHSELNLSSLELGDSALYFCASSADERAEQFFGPGTRLTVL.

This chain connects TRBV9 to TRBJ2-7, with a possible D match to TRBD2 (6 bases). Trimming shortened V by 0 bases and J by 3 bases, and 13 bases separated the two germline ends. The CDR3 length is 15 residues. Germline CDR1 SGDLS, CDR2 YYNGEE. CDR3 region: CASSVGRAGRYEQYF. CDR3 bases: TGTGCCAGCAGCGTAGGTCGAGCGGGCCGCTACGAGCAGTACTTC.

The chain links TRBV28 to TRBJ1-6; D is uncertain. V was pared by 2 bases and J by 11 bases, with 7 bases between. The CDR3 runs 12 residues. Germline assignment: CDR1 MDHEN and CDR2 SYDVKM. CDR3 in amino acids: CASSLAVTPLHF. The CDR3 coding sequence is TGTGCCAGCAGTTTAGCAGTGACACCCCTCCACTTT. Supplemented by reference TRBV28 and TRBJ1-6, the full variable domain reads DVKVTQSSRYLVKRTGEKVFLECVQDMDHENMFWYRQDPGLGLRLIYFSYDVKMKEKGDIPEGYSVSREKKERFSLILESASTNQTSMYLCASSLAVTPLHFGNGTRLTVT.

This clone has just a few counts. The rearrangement uses TRBV6-6 and TRBJ2-7; tentatively, D is TRBD1 (6 bases). V lost 8 bases and J lost 3, with 11 bases in between. CDR1 and CDR2 (germline): MNHNY, SVGAGI (reference sequence). This CDR3 contains 12 residues. In DNA form, the CDR3 reads TGTGCCAGCGGACAGTACGGCTACGAGCAGTACTTC. This sequence encodes CASGQYGYEQYF.